This TCR beta chain was sequenced for a study of Tregs in tolerant kidney transplant recipients. This clone appeared once. What it binds is not known. Study outcomes and limitations: This study did not directly address biological reproducibility. Validation in larger populations is needed because few patients were studied.

Measured with immunoSEQ multiplex PCR; TCRdb has only the in-frame clones, and not every one. Of fewer than 80,000 clones detected, 70% to 90% appear once; the ten largest clones hold around 0.38%. This clonotype originated in a human donor who received a combined kidney and bone marrow transplant. The sequenced sample was CD4+ T cells from blood, obtained before the transplant.

DNA of the CDR3: TGTGCCAGCAGCCCTGGGACTAGCGGGAGTTACGAGCAGTACTTC. Protein: CASSPGTSGSYEQYF. This chain joins TRBV6-6 and TRBJ2-7; 14 bases match TRBD2. V dropped 6 bases and J dropped 4; count of bases not matched to a gene: 5. Germline-derived CDR1 and CDR2 are MNHNY and SVGAGI (reference sequence). The CDR3 is 15 amino acids.